This TCR beta chain originates from a study of T cell repertoires and HLA-DP antigens. About the research overall: Versus self, one alloantigen differed at one groove amino acid, the other at about 10. Pre-culture CD4+ samples used roughly 1,300 ng DNA versus approximately 0.2 ug for CD137+CD4+ sorts.

As regards this clone: Its antigen is as yet unknown.

CDR3 size: 13 residues. The V gene's germline CDR1 is MGHRA and CDR2 YSYEKL. V was pared by 0 bases and J by 5 bases, with 5 bases between. Using immunoSEQ multiplex PCR, the repertoire was profiled, and TCRdb retains in-frame clones only, with some absent. Of about 73,000 clones listed, roughly 78% are singletons. The origin of this receptor is a man in his sixties in good health and CMV-seronegative. The chain links TRBV4-1 to TRBJ1-3; unclear D gene. The material sequenced was CD4+ T cells from PBMCs. Here the CDR3 reads CASSQEARNTIYF. The CDR3 bases are TGCGCCAGCAGCCAAGAAGCCAGAAACACCATATATTTT.